This TCR beta chain was recovered during a study of Graves' ophthalmopathy and Graves' hyperthyroidism. Study results and limitations: Sensitivity reached more than 85% and specificity approximately 81% for a 13-signature model separating ophthalmopathy from stable hyperthyroidism.

Using RNA transcripts, the TCR beta CDR3 regions were amplified. RT-PCR was first run with HTBI primers, then multiplex PCR in a second round. One entry per CDR3 protein, called by TCRdb with MiXCR from the multiplex PCR reads. The sample has roughly 480,000 distinct CDR3 sequences, about 15% seen once. This clonotype has at least ten counts. Its target is not known. Where ophthalmopathy was present, donors had moderate-to-severe activity, CAS ≥3, NOSPECS ≥4 and duration under 3 months. Clinical symptoms, serum thyroxine, TRAb, thyroid ultrasound and orbital computed tomography determined diagnosis. The CDR3 runs to 14 residues. Looked up from germline, CDR1 is MGHRA and CDR2 is YSYEKL. V lost 3 bases to trimming and J lost 6 bases, with 12 bases between them.

This TCR was recovered from a woman aged 25 to 39 with Graves' ophthalmopathy. Sequenced material: blood. V usage is TRBV4-1 and J usage is TRBJ1-3; no definite D call. CDR3 loop: CASSQMGWENTIYF. The DNA for the CDR3 is TGCGCCAGCAGCCAGATGGGTTGGGAAAACACCATATATTTT.